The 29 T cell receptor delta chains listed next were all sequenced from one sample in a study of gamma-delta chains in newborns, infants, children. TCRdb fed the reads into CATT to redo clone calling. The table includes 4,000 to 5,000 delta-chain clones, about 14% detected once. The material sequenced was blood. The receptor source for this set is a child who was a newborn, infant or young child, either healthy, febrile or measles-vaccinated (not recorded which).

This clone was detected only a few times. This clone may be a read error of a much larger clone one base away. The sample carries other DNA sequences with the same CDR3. CDR3 residues: CACDTMGDHSSWDTRQMFF. The CDR3 nucleotides are TGTGCCTGTGACACAATGGGGGACCACAGCTCCTGGGACACCCGACAGATGTTCTTC. The chain combines TRDV2 with TRDJ3; TRDD3 agrees at 7 bases. This CDR3 has 19 residues. Germline V lookup: CDR1 GEAIGNYY, CDR2 EKD.

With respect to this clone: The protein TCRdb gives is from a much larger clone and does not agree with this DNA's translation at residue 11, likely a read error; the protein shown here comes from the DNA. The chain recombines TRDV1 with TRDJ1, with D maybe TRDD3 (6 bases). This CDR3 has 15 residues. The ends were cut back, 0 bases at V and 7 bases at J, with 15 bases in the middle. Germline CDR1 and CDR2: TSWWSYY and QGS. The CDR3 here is CALGELSPWGGKLIF. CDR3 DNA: TGTGCTCTTGGGGAACTAAGCCCCTGGGGCGGTAAACTCATCTTT.

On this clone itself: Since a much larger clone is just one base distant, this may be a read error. The CDR3 DNA reads as TGTGCTCTTGGGGACCCGGCCCCTTCCCACGTACTGGGGGATAGAGAGGACACCGATAAACTCATCTTT. Its translation: CALGDPAPSHVLGDREDTDKLIF. V and J are TRDV1 and TRDJ1; 11 nucleotides match TRDD3. The J gene, not given by TCRdb, was assigned here from a germline match of the nucleotide sequence. This CDR3 spans 23 amino acids. V lost 3 bases to trimming and J lost 0 bases; unmatched junction nucleotides: 24. CDR1 is TSWWSYY and CDR2 is QGS in the germline V gene.

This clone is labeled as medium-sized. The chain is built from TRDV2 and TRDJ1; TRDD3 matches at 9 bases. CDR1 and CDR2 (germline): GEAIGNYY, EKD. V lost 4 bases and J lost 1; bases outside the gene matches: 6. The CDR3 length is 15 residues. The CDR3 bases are TGTGCCTGTGAAAGTGTGGGGATACGCACCGATAAACTCATCTTT. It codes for CACESVGIRTDKLIF.

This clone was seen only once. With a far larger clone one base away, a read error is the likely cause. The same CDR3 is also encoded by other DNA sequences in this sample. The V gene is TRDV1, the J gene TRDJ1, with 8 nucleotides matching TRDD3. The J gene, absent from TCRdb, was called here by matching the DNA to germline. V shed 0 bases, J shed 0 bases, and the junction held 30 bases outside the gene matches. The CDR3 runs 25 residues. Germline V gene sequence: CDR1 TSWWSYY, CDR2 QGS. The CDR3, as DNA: TGTGCTCTTGGGGAACTCTCCTCCTTTCCGTACTGGGGGTTACGCGGAGCGTTGTACACCGATAAACTCATCTTT. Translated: CALGELSSFPYWGLRGALYTDKLIF.

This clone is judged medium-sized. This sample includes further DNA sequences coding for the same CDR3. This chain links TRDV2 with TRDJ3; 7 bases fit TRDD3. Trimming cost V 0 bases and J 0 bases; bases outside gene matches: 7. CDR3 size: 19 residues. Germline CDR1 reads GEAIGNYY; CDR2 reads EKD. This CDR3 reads CACDTLLGISSWDTRQMFF. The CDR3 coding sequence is TGTGCCTGTGACACCTTACTGGGGATAAGCTCCTGGGACACCCGACAGATGTTTTTC.

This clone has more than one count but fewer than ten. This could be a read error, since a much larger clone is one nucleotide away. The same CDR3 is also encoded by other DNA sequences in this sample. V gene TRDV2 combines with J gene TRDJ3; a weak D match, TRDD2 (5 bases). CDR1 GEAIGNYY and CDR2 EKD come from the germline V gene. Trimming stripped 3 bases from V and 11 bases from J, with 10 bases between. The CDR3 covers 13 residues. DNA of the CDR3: TGTGCCTGTGACCCCCTACAGGCCCGACAGATGTTTTTC. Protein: CACDPLQARQMFF.

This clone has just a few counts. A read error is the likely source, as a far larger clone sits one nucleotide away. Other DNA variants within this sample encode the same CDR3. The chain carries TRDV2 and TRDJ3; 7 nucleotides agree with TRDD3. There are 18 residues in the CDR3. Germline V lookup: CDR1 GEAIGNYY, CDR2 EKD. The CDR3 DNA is TGTGCCTGCGACACCGCTGGGGGTTCTTCCTGGGACACCCGACAGATGTTTTTC. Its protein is CACDTAGGSSWDTRQMFF.

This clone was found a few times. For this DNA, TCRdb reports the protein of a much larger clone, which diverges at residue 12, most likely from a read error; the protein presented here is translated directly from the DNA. The CDR3 sequence is CACDVLGDTAWGTRQMFF. CDR3 in DNA: TGTGCCTGTGACGTACTGGGGGATACTGCCTGGGGCACCCGACAGATGTTTTTC. The V call is TRDV2, the J call TRDJ3; 12 bases are a match to TRDD3. CDR1 is GEAIGNYY and CDR2 is EKD in the germline V gene. The length of the CDR3 is 18 residues.

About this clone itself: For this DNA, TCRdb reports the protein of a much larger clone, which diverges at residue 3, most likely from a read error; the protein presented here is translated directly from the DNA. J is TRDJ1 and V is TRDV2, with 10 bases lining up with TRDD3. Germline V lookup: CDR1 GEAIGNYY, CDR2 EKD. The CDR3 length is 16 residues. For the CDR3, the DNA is TGTGCCCGTGACACGCTGGGGGATAAGGACACCGATAAACTCATCTTT. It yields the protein CARDTLGDKDTDKLIF.

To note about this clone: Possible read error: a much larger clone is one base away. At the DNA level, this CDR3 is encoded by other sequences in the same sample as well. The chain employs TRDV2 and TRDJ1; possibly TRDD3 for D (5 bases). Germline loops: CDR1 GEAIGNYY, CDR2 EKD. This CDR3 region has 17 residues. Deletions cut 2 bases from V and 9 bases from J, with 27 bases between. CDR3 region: CACDKLTGLIQRGELIF. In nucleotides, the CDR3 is TGTGCCTGTGACAAACTTACTGGCTTGATACAGAGGGGAGAACTCATCTTT.

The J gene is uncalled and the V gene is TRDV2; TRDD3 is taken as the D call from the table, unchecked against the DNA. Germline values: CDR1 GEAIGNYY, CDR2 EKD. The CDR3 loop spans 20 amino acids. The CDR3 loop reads CACDGLVTATETGDTDKIIF. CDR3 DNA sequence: TGTGCCTGTGACGGGCTCGTAACGGCGACGGAGACGGGAGACACCGATAAAATCATCTTT.

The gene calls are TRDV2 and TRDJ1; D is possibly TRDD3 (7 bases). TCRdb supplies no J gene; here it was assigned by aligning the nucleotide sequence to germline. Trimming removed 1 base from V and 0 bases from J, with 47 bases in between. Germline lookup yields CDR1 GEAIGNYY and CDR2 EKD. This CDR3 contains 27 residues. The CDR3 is CACDTLPSYSSGDIDPPQIPYTDKLIF. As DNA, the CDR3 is TGTGCCTGTGACACGCTGCCGTCCTACTCATCCGGGGATATCGATCCTCCACAGATCCCCTACACCGATAAACTCATCTTT.

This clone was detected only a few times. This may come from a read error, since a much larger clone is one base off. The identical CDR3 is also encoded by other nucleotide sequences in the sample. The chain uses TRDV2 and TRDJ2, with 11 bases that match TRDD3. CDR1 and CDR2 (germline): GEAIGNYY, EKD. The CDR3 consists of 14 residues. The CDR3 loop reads CACDNWGITAQLFF. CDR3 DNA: TGTGCCTGCGACAACTGGGGGATAACAGCACAACTCTTCTTT.

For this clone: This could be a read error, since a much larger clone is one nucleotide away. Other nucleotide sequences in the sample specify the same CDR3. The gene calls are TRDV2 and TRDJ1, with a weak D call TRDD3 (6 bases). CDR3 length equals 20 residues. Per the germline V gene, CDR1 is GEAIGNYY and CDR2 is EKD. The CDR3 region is CACDTVGGEYAGISTDKLIF. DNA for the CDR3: TGTGCCTGTGACACCGTTGGTGGGGAATACGCGGGGATTAGCACCGATAAACTCATCTTC.

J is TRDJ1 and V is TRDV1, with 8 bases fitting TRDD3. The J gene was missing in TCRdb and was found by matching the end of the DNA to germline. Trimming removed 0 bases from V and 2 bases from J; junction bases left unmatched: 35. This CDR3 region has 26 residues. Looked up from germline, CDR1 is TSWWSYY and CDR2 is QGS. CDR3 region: CALGELGVEGTLRRKDGGIGTDKLIF. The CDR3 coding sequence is TGTGCTCTTGGGGAACTTGGAGTTGAGGGGACACTCCGCCGCAAGGACGGGGGGATAGGGACCGATAAACTCATCTTT.

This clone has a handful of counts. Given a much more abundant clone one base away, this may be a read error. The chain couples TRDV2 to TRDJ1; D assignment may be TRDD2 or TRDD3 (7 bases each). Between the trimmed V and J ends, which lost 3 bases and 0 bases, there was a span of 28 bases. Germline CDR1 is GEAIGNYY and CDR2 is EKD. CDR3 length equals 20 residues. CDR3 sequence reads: CACDFLQPRRGIPYTDKLIF. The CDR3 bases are TGTGCCTGTGACTTCCTACAACCGCGCCGGGGGATCCCGTACACCGATAAACTCATCTTT.

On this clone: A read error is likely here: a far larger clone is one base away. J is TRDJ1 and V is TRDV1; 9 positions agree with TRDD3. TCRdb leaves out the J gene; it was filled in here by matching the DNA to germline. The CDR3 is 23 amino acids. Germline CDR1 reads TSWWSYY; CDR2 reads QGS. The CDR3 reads CALGETRFLQATYWGRDTGKLIF. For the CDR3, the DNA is TGTGCTCTTGGGGAAACAAGGTTCCTTCAGGCCACGTACTGGGGGAGAGACACCGGTAAACTCATCTTT.

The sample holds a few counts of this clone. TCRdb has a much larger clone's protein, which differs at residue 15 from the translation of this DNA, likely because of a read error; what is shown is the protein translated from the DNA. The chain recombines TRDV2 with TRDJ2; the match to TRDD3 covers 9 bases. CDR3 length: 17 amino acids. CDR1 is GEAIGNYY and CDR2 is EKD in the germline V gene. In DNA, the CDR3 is TGTGCCTGTGACACCGTAACTGGGGGAGCTTTGACAGCACAACACTTCTTT. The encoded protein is CACDTVTGGALTAQHFF.

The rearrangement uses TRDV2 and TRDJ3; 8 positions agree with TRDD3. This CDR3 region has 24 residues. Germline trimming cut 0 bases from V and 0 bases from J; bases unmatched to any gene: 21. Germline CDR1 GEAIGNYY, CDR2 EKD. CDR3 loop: CACDTVELGGTVLSSSWDTRQMFF. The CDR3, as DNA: TGTGCCTGTGACACCGTCGAACTGGGGGGTACCGTTCTATCGAGCTCCTGGGACACCCGACAGATGTTTTTC.

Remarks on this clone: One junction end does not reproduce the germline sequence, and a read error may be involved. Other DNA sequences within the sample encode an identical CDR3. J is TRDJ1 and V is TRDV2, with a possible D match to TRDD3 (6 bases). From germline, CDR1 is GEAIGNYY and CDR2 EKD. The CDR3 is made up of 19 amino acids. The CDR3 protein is CACDPLGQGDTAATDKLIF. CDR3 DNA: TGTGCCTGTGACCCTCTCGGTCAGGGGGACACGGCCGCCACCGATAAGCTCATCTTT.

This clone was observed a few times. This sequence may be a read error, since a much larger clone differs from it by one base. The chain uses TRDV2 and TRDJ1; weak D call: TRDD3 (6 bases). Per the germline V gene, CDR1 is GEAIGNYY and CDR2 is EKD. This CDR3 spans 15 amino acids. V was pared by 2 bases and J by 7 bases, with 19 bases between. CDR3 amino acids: CACDKPGDPALKLIF. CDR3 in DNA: TGTGCCTGTGACAAGCCGGGGGACCCTGCCCTTAAACTCATCTTT.

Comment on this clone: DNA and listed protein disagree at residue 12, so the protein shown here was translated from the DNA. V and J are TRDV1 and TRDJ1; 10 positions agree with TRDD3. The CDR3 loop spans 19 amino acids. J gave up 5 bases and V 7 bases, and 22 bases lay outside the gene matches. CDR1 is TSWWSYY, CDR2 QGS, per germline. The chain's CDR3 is CALVIPTAYWGMRKDKLIF. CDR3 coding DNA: TGTGCTCTTGTTATTCCTACGGCGTACTGGGGGATGCGGAAAGATAAACTCATCTTT.

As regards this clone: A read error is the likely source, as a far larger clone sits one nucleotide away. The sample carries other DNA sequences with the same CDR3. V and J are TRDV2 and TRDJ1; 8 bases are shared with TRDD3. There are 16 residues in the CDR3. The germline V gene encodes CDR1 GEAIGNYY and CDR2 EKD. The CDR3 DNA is TGTGCCTGCGACATACTGGGGGCCAATCCCACCGATAAACTCATCTTT. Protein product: CACDILGANPTDKLIF.

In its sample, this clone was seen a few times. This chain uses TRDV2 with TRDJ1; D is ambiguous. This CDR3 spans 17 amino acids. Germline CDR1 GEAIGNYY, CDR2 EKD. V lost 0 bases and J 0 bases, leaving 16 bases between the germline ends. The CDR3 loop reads CACDTITPVGYTDKLIF. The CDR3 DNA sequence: TGTGCCTGTGACACCATTACTCCTGTCGGATACACCGATAAACTCATCTTT.

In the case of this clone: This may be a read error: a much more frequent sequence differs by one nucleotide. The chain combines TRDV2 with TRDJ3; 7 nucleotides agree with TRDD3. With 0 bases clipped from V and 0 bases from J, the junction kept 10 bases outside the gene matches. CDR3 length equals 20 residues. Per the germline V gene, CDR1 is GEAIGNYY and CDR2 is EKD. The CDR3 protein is CACDTGTGDPSSWDTRQMFF. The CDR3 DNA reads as TGTGCCTGTGACACCGGTACTGGGGACCCCAGCTCCTGGGACACCCGACAGATGTTTTTC.

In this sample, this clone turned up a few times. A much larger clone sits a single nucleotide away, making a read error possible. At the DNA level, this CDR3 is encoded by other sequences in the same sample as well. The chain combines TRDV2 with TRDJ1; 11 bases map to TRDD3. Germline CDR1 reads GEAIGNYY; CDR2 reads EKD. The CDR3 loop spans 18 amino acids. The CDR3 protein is CACDTLETGGYSLDKLIF. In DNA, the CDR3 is TGTGCCTGTGACACCTTAGAGACTGGGGGATATTCGCTCGATAAGCTCATCTTT.

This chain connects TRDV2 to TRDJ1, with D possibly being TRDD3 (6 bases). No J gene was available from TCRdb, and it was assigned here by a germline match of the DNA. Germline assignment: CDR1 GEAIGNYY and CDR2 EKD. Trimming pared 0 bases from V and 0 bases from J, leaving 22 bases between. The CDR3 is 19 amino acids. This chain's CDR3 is CACDTVGGPESMYTDKLIF. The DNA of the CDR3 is TGTGCCTGTGACACCGTGGGGGGACCCGAGTCCATGTACACCGATAAACTCATCTTT.

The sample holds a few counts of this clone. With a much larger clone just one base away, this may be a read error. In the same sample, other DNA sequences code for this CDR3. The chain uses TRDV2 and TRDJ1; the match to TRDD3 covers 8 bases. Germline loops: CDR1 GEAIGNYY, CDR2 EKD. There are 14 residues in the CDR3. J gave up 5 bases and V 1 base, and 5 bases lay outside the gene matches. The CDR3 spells CACDTLGETDKLIF. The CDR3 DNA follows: TGTGCCTGTGACACGCTGGGGGAGACTGATAAACTCATCTTT.